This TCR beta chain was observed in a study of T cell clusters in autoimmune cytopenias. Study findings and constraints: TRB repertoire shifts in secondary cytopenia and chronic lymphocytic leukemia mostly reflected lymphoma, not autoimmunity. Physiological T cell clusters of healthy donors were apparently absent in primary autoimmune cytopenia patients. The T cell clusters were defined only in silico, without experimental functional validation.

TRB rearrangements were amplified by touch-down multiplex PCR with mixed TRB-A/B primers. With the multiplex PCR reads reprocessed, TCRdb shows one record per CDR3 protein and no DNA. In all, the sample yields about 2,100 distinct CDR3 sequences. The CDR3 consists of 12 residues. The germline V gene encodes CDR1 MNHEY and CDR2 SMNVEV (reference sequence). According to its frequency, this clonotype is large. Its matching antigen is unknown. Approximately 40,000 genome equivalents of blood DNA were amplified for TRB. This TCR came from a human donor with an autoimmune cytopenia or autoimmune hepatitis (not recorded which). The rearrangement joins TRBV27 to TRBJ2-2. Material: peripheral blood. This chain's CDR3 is CASSWNTGELFF.